This T cell receptor beta chain comes out of a study of tumor-infiltrating lymphocytes in localized non-small cell lung cancer. Whole-study context: Some samples were collected after neoadjuvant chemotherapy; smokers, never-smokers and several histologies were included. Broader study findings: Only some patients had TCR sequencing, depending on available tissue. Compared with uninvolved lung, tumors showed higher T cell infiltration by TCRbeta sequencing. T-cell fraction did not differ between immunotypes IM1 and IM2.

Repertoires were generated with immunoSEQ multiplex PCR, while TCRdb's copy carries only in-frame clones and drops some. The sample gives some 21,000 clones, approximately 80% of which show up once; 3% to 4% is in the top ten. Per germline, CDR1 LGHNA and CDR2 YSLEER. The CDR3 covers 15 residues. Trimming stripped 2 bases from V and 5 bases from J, with 15 bases between. This clone showed up just once. The target antigen is unknown. The J gene is TRBJ1-1, the V gene TRBV4-3; D is undetermined. Sequenced sample: lung tumor tissue. The sequence was collected from a human donor with non-small cell lung cancer. The CDR3 DNA is TGCGCCAGCAGCCAAACTCCGAACAGTCAGACTGAAGCTTTCTTT. Amino acids: CASSQTPNSQTEAFF.